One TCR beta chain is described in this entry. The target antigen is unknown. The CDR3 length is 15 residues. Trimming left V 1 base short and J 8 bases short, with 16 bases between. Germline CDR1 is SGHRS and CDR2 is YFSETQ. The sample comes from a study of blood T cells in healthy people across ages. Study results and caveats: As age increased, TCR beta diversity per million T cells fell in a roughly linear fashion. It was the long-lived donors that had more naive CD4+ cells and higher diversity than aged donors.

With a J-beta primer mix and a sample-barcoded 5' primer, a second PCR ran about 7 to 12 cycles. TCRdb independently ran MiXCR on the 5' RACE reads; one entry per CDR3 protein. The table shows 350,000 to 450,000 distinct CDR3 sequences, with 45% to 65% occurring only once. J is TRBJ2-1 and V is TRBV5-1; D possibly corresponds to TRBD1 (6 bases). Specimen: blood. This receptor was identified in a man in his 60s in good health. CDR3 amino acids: CASSLWSQGLDEQFF. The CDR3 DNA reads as TGCGCCAGCAGCTTGTGGTCACAGGGTCTGGATGAGCAGTTCTTC. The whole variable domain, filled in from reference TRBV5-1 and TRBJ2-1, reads KAGVTQTPRYLIKTRGQQVTLSCSPISGHRSVSWYQQTPGQGLQFLFEYFSETQRNKGNFPGRFSGRQFSNSRSEMNVSTLELGDSALYLCASSLWSQGLDEQFFGPGTRLTVL.